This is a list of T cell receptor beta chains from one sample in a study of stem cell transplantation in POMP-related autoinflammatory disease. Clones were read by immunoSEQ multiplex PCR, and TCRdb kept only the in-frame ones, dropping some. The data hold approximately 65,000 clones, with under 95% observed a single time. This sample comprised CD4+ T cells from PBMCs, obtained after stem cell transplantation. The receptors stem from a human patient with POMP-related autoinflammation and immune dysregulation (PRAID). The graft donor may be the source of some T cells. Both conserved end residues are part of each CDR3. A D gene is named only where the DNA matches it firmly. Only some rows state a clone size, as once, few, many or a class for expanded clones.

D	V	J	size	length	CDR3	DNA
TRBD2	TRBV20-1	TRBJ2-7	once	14	CSASAGGPSYEQYF	TGCAGTGCTAGTGCGGGAGGGCCTTCATACGAGCAGTACTTC
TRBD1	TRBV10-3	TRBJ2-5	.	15	CAISETDRAGETQYF	TGTGCCATCAGTGAGACGGACAGGGCAGGGGAGACCCAGTACTTC
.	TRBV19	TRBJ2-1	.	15	CASSIIVSYDNEQFF	TGTGCCAGTAGTATAATAGTTTCCTACGACAATGAGCAGTTCTTC
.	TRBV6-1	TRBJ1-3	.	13	CASSDSSGNTIYF	TGTGCCAGCAGTGACAGCTCTGGAAACACCATATATTTT
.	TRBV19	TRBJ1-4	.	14	CASKQEVANEKLFF	TGTGCCAGTAAGCAGGAGGTAGCTAATGAAAAACTGTTTTTT
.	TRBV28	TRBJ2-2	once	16	CASSFSRGKNTGELFF	TGTGCCAGCAGCTTCTCGAGGGGTAAAAACACCGGGGAGCTGTTTTTT
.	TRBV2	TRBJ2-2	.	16	CASSGIGQLNTGELFF	TGTGCCAGCAGCGGGATAGGACAGTTAAACACCGGGGAGCTGTTTTTT
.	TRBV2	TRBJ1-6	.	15	CASIWDRGGRSPLHF	TGTGCCAGCATTTGGGATCGGGGTGGGAGGTCACCCCTCCACTTT
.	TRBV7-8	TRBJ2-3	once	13	CASSFPSTDTQYF	TGTGCCAGCAGCTTCCCAAGCACAGATACGCAGTATTTT
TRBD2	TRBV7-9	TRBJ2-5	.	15	CASSLLAGGQETQYF	TGTGCCAGCAGTTTACTAGCGGGAGGACAAGAGACCCAGTACTTC
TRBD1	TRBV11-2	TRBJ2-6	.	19	CASSTIPGQGSSGANVLTF	TGTGCCAGCAGCACCATTCCGGGACAGGGATCTTCTGGGGCCAACGTCCTGACTTTC
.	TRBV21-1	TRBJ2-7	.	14	CASGTVQRRYEQYF	TGTGCCAGCGGGACAGTTCAAAGGCGCTACGAGCAGTACTTC
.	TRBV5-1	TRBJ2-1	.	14	CASSLEYSYNEQFF	TGCGCCAGCAGCTTGGAGTACTCTTACAATGAGCAGTTCTTC
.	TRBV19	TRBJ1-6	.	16	CASSTLVGSYNSPLHF	TGTGCCAGTAGTACCTTGGTCGGCTCCTATAATTCACCCCTCCACTTT
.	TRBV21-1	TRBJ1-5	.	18	CASSKERQGSYSNQPQHF	TGTGCCAGCAGCAAAGAACGGCAGGGCAGTTATAGCAATCAGCCCCAGCATTTT
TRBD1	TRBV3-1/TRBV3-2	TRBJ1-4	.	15	CASSQATGAGEKLFF	TGTGCCAGCAGCCAAGCGACAGGGGCCGGTGAAAAACTGTTTTTT
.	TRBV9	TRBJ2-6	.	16	CASSVVGVSGANVLTF	TGTGCCAGCAGCGTAGTAGGGGTGTCTGGGGCCAACGTCCTGACTTTC
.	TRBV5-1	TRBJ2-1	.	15	CASSLAVSSYNEQFF	TGCGCCAGCAGCTTGGCCGTAAGCTCCTACAATGAGCAGTTCTTC
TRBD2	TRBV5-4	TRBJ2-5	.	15	CASSLETSGKETQYF	TGTGCCAGCAGCTTGGAGACTAGCGGGAAAGAGACCCAGTACTTC
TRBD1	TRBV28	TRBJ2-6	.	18	CASSLGGGGPSGANVLTF	TGTGCCAGCAGCTTAGGGGGCGGCGGACCCTCTGGGGCCAACGTCCTGACTTTC
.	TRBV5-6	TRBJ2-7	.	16	CASSPRAGFGSYEQYF	TGTGCCAGCAGCCCCCGAGCGGGTTTTGGGTCCTACGAGCAGTACTTC
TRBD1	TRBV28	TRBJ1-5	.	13	CASRRQGVQPQHF	TGTGCCAGCAGGAGACAGGGAGTCCAGCCCCAGCATTTT
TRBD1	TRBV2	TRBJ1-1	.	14	CASTQGGWGTEAFF	TGTGCCAGCACACAGGGGGGGTGGGGCACTGAAGCTTTCTTT
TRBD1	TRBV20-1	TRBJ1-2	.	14	CSASRRTGDYGYTF	TGCAGTGCTAGTCGCCGGACAGGGGATTATGGCTACACCTTC
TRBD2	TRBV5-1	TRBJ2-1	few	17	CASSHSSGDPFSNEQFF	TGCGCCAGCAGCCACTCGAGCGGGGATCCCTTCTCCAATGAGCAGTTCTTC
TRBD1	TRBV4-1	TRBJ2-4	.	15	CASSQDGGQGLIQYF	TGCGCCAGCAGCCAAGACGGGGGACAGGGTCTCATTCAGTACTTC
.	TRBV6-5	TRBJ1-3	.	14	CASRWGTAGNTIYF	TGTGCCAGCCGCTGGGGTACAGCTGGAAACACCATATATTTT
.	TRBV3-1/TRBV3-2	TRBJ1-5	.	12	CASSKLNQPQHF	TGTGCCAGCAGCAAACTGAATCAGCCCCAGCATTTT
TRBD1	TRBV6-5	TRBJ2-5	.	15	CASTGDRGRWETQYF	TGTGCCAGCACTGGGGACAGGGGGAGGTGGGAGACCCAGTACTTC
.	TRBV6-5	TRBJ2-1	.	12	CASSSETGEQFF	TGTGCCAGCAGTTCCGAGACAGGAGAGCAGTTCTTC
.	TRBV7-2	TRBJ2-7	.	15	CASSPEIWQTYEQYF	TGTGCCAGCAGCCCAGAGATTTGGCAAACCTACGAGCAGTACTTC
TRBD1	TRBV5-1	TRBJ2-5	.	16	CASSLAGQGYQETQYF	TGCGCCAGCAGCTTGGCCGGACAGGGATACCAAGAGACCCAGTACTTC
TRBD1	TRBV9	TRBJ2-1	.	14	CASSVVGQGSEQFF	TGTGCCAGCAGCGTAGTAGGACAGGGCAGCGAGCAGTTCTTC
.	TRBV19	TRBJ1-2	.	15	CATLKNPPGDYGYTF	TGTGCCACCCTCAAAAACCCCCCCGGGGACTATGGCTACACCTTC
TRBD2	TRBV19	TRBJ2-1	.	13	CASSPGLAGKQFF	TGTGCCAGTAGTCCCGGACTAGCGGGAAAGCAGTTCTTC
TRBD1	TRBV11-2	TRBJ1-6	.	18	CASSLQGVLSSYNSPLHF	TGTGCCAGCAGCTTACAGGGGGTACTGAGCTCCTATAATTCACCCCTCCACTTT
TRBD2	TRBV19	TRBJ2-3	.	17	CASSIGGLAGGADTQYF	TGTGCCAGTAGTATTGGAGGCCTAGCGGGAGGGGCAGATACGCAGTATTTT
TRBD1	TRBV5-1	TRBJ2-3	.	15	CASSLGGTGTDTQYF	TGCGCCAGCAGCTTGGGAGGGACAGGGACAGATACGCAGTATTTT
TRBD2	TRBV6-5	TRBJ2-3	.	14	CASKKLAGVDTQYF	TGTGCCAGCAAGAAACTAGCGGGAGTAGACACGCAGTATTTT
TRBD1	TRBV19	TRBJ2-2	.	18	CASSMGPRRYRGTGELFF	TGTGCCAGTAGTATGGGCCCCCGCCGGTACAGGGGCACCGGGGAGCTGTTTTTT
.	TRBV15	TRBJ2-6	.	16	CATSDQLDSGANVLTF	TGTGCCACCAGCGACCAGCTTGACTCTGGGGCCAACGTCCTGACTTTC
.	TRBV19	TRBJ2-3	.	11	CASSRADTQYF	TGTGCCAGTAGTCGGGCAGATACGCAGTATTTT
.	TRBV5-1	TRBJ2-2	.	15	CASSFGGGLTGELFF	TGCGCCAGCAGCTTTGGGGGAGGCCTCACCGGGGAGCTGTTTTTT
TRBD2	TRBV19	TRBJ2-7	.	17	CASSMGLAGDPSYEQYF	TGTGCCAGTAGTATGGGGCTAGCGGGAGATCCCTCCTACGAGCAGTACTTC
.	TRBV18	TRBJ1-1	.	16	CASSSLPGPQTSEAFF	TGTGCCAGCTCTTCACTTCCGGGGCCACAGACTTCTGAAGCTTTCTTT
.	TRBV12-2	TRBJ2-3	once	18	CASRLFASPGLVSDTQYF	TGTGCAAGTCGCTTATTCGCCTCCCCGGGACTAGTCTCAGATACGCAGTATTTT
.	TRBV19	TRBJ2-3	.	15	CASSISAVNTDTQYF	TGTGCCAGTAGTATATCAGCCGTCAACACAGATACGCAGTATTTT
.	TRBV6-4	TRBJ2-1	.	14	CASSDSPGVNEQFF	TGTGCCAGCAGTGACTCTCCAGGGGTCAATGAGCAGTTCTTC
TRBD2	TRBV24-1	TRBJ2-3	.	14	CATSSSGNTDTQYF	TGTGCCACCAGTTCTAGCGGGAACACAGATACGCAGTATTTT
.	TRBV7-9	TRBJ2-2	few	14	CASSFSWDTGELFF	TGTGCCAGCAGCTTCTCCTGGGACACCGGGGAGCTGTTTTTT
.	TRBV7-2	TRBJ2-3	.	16	CASSSGRGAPTDTQYF	TGTGCCAGCAGCTCCGGGCGGGGCGCCCCCACAGATACGCAGTATTTT
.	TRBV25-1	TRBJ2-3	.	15	CASSTRPARTDTQYF	TGTGCCAGCAGTACTCGGCCCGCACGGACAGATACGCAGTATTTT
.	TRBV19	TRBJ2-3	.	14	CARRGGDFTDTQYF	TGTGCCAGAAGGGGGGGAGATTTCACAGATACGCAGTATTTT
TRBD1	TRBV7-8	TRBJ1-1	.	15	CASNSVTGGATEAFF	TGTGCCAGCAACTCAGTTACAGGGGGTGCTACTGAAGCTTTCTTT
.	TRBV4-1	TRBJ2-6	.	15	CASSQQGSGANVLTF	TGCGCCAGCAGCCAACAGGGCTCTGGGGCCAACGTCCTGACTTTC
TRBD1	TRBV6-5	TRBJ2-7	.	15	CASKLLGQGTYEQYF	TGTGCCAGCAAGCTTCTGGGACAGGGAACCTACGAGCAGTACTTC
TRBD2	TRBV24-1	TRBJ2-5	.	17	CATSDPRTSGVQETQYF	TGTGCCACCAGTGATCCGCGGACTAGCGGGGTGCAAGAGACCCAGTACTTC
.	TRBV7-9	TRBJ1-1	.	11	CASSLGVEAFF	TGTGCCAGCAGCTTAGGCGTTGAAGCTTTCTTT
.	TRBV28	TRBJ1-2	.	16	CASSVGAQWGVNGYTF	TGTGCCAGCAGCGTAGGGGCTCAGTGGGGGGTAAATGGCTACACCTTC